This T cell receptor beta chain was found in a study of shared T cell receptors in the human thymus. Sequencing used immunoSEQ multiplex PCR; TCRdb keeps in-frame clones, though not all of them. Of around 730,000 clones in the sample, 80% to 90% were seen once. The CDR3 consists of 14 residues. Germline V gene lookup returns CDR1 MGHRA and CDR2 YSYEKL. V gave up 1 base and J gave up 7 bases, with 10 bases separating them. These same data were also listed under a study on human thymus T cells.

The sample comprised thymocytes. The rearrangement links TRBV4-1 to TRBJ1-4; D call uncertain. This clonotype was obtained from a girl less than two years old with a congenital heart defect. The CDR3 protein is CASSQGHKVEKLFF. CDR3 coding DNA: TGCGCCAGCAGCCAAGGCCACAAAGTTGAAAAACTGTTTTTT.